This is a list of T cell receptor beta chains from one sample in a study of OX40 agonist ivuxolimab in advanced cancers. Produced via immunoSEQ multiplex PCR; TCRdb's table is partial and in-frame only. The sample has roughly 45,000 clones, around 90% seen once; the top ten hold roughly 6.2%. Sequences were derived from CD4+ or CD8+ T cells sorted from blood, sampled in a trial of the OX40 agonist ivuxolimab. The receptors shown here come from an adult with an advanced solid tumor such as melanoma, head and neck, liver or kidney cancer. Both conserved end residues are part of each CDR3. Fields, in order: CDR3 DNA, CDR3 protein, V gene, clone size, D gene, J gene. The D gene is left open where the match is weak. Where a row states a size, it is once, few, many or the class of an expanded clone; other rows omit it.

TGTGCCAGCAGTCAGGACAAACCGGGGGCCCCCTACAATGAGCAGTTCTTC CASSQDKPGAPYNEQFF TRBV28 . . TRBJ2-1
TGCGCCAGCAGCCTACACCTAGGACTAGCAGATTACAATGAGCAGTTCTTC CASSLHLGLADYNEQFF TRBV4-1 . TRBD2 TRBJ2-1
TGTGCCAGTAGTGGCAGTCTGCTGGGGGAGGCCCAGCATTTT CASSGSLLGEAQHF TRBV19 . . TRBJ1-5
TGCGCCAGCAGCCAAGGAAACACCATATATTTT CASSQGNTIYF TRBV4-1 . . TRBJ1-3
TGTGCCAGCAGCTCAAGCGGGGTCCAAGAGACCCAGTACTTC CASSSSGVQETQYF TRBV6-6 . TRBD2 TRBJ2-5
TGCGCCAGCAGCCACGAGGGGGGTTACACAGATACGCAGTATTTT CASSHEGGYTDTQYF TRBV5-1 . . TRBJ2-3
TGTGCCAGCAGCTTAAGAGGGGGAGCGAACACTGAAGCTTTCTTT CASSLRGGANTEAFF TRBV13 . . TRBJ1-1
TGTGCCAGCAGCTTTAGTCGGGGGGGCGGTTCAGATACGCAGTATTTT CASSFSRGGGSDTQYF TRBV7-6 . TRBD2 TRBJ2-3
TGTGCCAGCAGCTTAGCGACAGGGGGCACCCAAGCAAGCTCCTACAATGAGCAGTTCTTC CASSLATGGTQASSYNEQFF TRBV7-6 . TRBD1 TRBJ2-1
TGCGCCACCCGAGATGGGACTGAAGCTTTCTTT CATRDGTEAFF TRBV5-1 . . TRBJ1-1
TGTGCCAGCAGGGTACCCCCTGGACAGACCTCAACTAATGAAAAACTGTTTTTT CASRVPPGQTSTNEKLFF TRBV14 . . TRBJ1-4
TGTGCCAGCAGCTTAGTCGGGTTGAGTAGCACAGATACGCAGTATTTT CASSLVGLSSTDTQYF TRBV7-9 . . TRBJ2-3
TGTGCCAGCAGCTTAGTCGCGGGGGACTGGTTGGGTGAGCAGTTCTTC CASSLVAGDWLGEQFF TRBV7-8 . TRBD2 TRBJ2-1
TGTGCCAGCAGCGCGAGGGAGGGTTCACCCCTCCACTTT CASSAREGSPLHF TRBV9 once . TRBJ1-6
TGTGCCAGCACCGACGGGGCAGGGGAGGGTGAGCAGTACTTC CASTDGAGEGEQYF TRBV7-8 . . TRBJ2-7
TGTGCCAGCAGTTTTTTGCCCGGGACAGCAAATAGCAATCAGCCCCAGCATTTT CASSFLPGTANSNQPQHF TRBV28 . TRBD1 TRBJ1-5
TGTGCCAGCAGCCAAGATTGGGTTGACAGGGGGTTGTGGACTGAAGCTTTCTTT CASSQDWVDRGLWTEAFF TRBV14 . TRBD1 TRBJ1-1
TGCGCCAGCAGCCACGGTGCCGGCGCTGAAGCTTTCTTT CASSHGAGAEAFF TRBV4-1 . . TRBJ1-1
TGTGCCTGGAGTGTACGTATCTGGACTGAAGCTTTCTTT CAWSVRIWTEAFF TRBV30 . . TRBJ1-1
TGTGCCAGCAGTACTTCTACATCCAGGCGTTCCATATATTTT CASSTSTSRRSIYF TRBV27 . . TRBJ1-3
TGTGCCAGTAGTATCGGGAACACTGAAGCTTTCTTT CASSIGNTEAFF TRBV19 once . TRBJ1-1
TGTGCCACCACGCCATGGTGGGGTAACACCGGGGAGCTGTTTTTT CATTPWWGNTGELFF TRBV6-5 . . TRBJ2-2
TGTGCCTGGAGTACTGGACAGACATACGAGCAGTACTTC CAWSTGQTYEQYF TRBV30 . . TRBJ2-7
TGTGCCAGCAGTGAAGATGGGGCAAGCTCCTACAATGAGCAGTTCTTC CASSEDGASSYNEQFF TRBV6-1 few . TRBJ2-1
TGTGCCAGCAGCTTAGTCAGGGATGAAAAACTGTTTTTT CASSLVRDEKLFF TRBV11-2 . . TRBJ1-4
TGTGCCAGCAGCCGGTGGGGGGAGACCCAGTACTTC CASSRWGETQYF TRBV14 . . TRBJ2-5
TGTGCCAGCAGCCCATCCCGGAGGGGTACTGACTACGAGCAGTACTTC CASSPSRRGTDYEQYF TRBV7-9 . . TRBJ2-7